This TCR beta chain came from a study of CD8+CD57+ T cells in acquired aplastic anemia. Deletions cut 0 bases from V and 7 bases from J, with 13 bases between. CDR3 length equals 15 residues. Germline V gene sequence: CDR1 LNHNV, CDR2 YYDKDF (reference sequence). TCR beta VDJ and CDR3 profiles were obtained from a genomic DNA template. MiXCR, applied by TCRdb to the reads, yields one record per CDR3 protein. The sample yields 200,000 or so distinct CDR3 sequences, about 64% seen once. The sample taken for sequencing was sorted CD4+, CD8+, or CD8+CD57+ T cells (not recorded which) from PBMCs. J is TRBJ1-5 and V is TRBV15, with a tentative D call TRBD1 (6 bases). The clonotype originates from a human donor with severe aplastic anemia or a healthy control (not recorded which). Here the CDR3 DNA reads TGTGCCACCAGCAGAGATCGGGGGGCTGGACAGCCCCAGCATTTT. Translated: CATSRDRGAGQPQHF.